This T cell receptor (beta chain) was sequenced in a study of tumor and adjacent non-tumor tissue in lung cancer. As for this clonotype: The junction departs from germline at one end; a sequencing error may be responsible.

The template was RNA from unsorted bulk tissue. More than 3 cm separated this lung sample from the edge of the tumor. The library came from three nested PCR rounds adapted from ARM-PCR protocols. TCRdb re-called the multiplex PCR reads with MiXCR, one entry per CDR3 protein. Among fewer than 90,000 distinct CDR3 sequences listed, under 80% were seen once. Sequenced sample: distant non-tumor lung tissue. The TCR was taken from a woman between 45 and 65 years old with non-small cell lung cancer.

As DNA, the CDR3 is TGCGCCAGCGGAGCGGGACTAGCGGGAGGGCCGGCCAAGAACATTCAGTACTTC. It yields the protein CASGAGLAGGPAKNIQYF. The chain carries TRBV10-2 and TRBJ2-4, with 16 bases matching TRBD2. The CDR3 runs 18 residues. Per germline, CDR1 WSHSY and CDR2 SAAADI.